The rows below give T cell receptor beta chains drawn from one sample of a study of shared clonotypes between healthy human individuals. Using immunoSEQ multiplex PCR, the repertoire was profiled, and TCRdb retains in-frame clones only, with some absent. The sample lists over 2 million clones; 85% to 95% were seen once. The sequenced sample was naive CD4+ T cells from PBMCs. The receptors were sampled from a man younger than 35 in good health. Some clones in this sample may be carry-over from other donors' samples. Each CDR3 is given with its conserved first and last residue. A D gene is named only where the DNA matches it firmly. Some rows have no size entry. The others give once, few or many, or a class for an expanded clone.

TRBV2	.	TRBD2	TRBJ2-2	TGTGCCAGCAGTTTTTCCGGGACTAGCGACCCCGGGGAGCTGTTTTTT	CASSFSGTSDPGELFF
TRBV7-9	.	.	TRBJ1-2	TGTGCCAGCAGCCGGGGGGGAGAAGGCTATGGCTACACCTTC	CASSRGGEGYGYTF
TRBV4-1	once	.	TRBJ2-1	TGCGCCAGCAGCCCTGACCGGGACTTTTACAATGAGCAGTTCTTC	CASSPDRDFYNEQFF
TRBV30	few	TRBD1	TRBJ1-1	TGTGCCTGGAGTCCGGACAGGGGATTACAAGCTTTCTTT	CAWSPDRGLQAFF
TRBV5-4	.	.	TRBJ1-2	TGTGCCAGCAGCGTAGGTCCAGCAGAGGGCGGCTACACCTTC	CASSVGPAEGGYTF
TRBV2	once	.	TRBJ2-2	TGTGCCAGCAGTGTTAAGGGGTCTACCGGGGAGCTGTTTTTT	CASSVKGSTGELFF
TRBV30	.	.	TRBJ2-1	TGTGCCTGGAGTCTTGCGGGACTCTACAATGAGCAGTTCTTC	CAWSLAGLYNEQFF
TRBV7-8	.	.	TRBJ2-7	TGTGCCAGCAGCTTATACGGTCATAGAACCTACGAGCAGTACTTC	CASSLYGHRTYEQYF
TRBV10-1	.	.	TRBJ2-7	TGCGCCAGCAGCCGCGGCACGGTCTCCTACGAGCAGTACTTC	CASSRGTVSYEQYF
TRBV7-9	.	.	TRBJ1-5	TGTGCCAGCAGCTTAGCGAGGTCGAATGGCTATAGCAATCAGCCCCAGCATTTT	CASSLARSNGYSNQPQHF
TRBV27	.	TRBD1	TRBJ2-7	TGTGCCAGCAGACGCCCCGGGACAGGGAGCTACGAGCAGTACTTC	CASRRPGTGSYEQYF
TRBV30	.	.	TRBJ1-5	TGTGCCTTGAAACAGGGTGGCAATCAGCCCCAGCATTTT	CALKQGGNQPQHF
TRBV5-1	once	.	TRBJ1-1	TGCGCCAGCAGCACCCATAGGGCGGCCAGCTCCTTGAACACTGAAGCTTTCTTT	CASSTHRAASSLNTEAFF
TRBV7-3	.	TRBD2	TRBJ2-3	TGTGCCAGCAGCAGGGGACTAGCGCTTAGCACAGATACGCAGTATTTT	CASSRGLALSTDTQYF
TRBV6-6	.	.	TRBJ2-2	TGTGCCAGCACCGGGACATCGAGTACCGGGGAGCTGTTTTTT	CASTGTSSTGELFF
TRBV6-5	.	.	TRBJ1-5	TGTGCCAGCAGTTACTCGAAGAGTAGCAATCAGCCCCAGCATTTT	CASSYSKSSNQPQHF
TRBV14	once	.	TRBJ2-7	TGTGCCAGCAGCCGAGCAGGTTTTCCCTACGAGCAGTACTTC	CASSRAGFPYEQYF
TRBV6-1	few	.	TRBJ2-5	TGTGCCGCCAGGGCGGTTGAGACCCAGTACTTC	CAARAVETQYF
TRBV6-1	.	.	TRBJ2-5	TGTGCCAGCAGTTTGGGCGAGACCCAGTACTTC	CASSLGETQYF
TRBV18	.	.	TRBJ2-3	TGTGCCAGCTCACCCTCCCAGGGATTGCCGGGAACAGATACGCAGTATTTT	CASSPSQGLPGTDTQYF
TRBV12-5	.	.	TRBJ2-2	TGTGCTAGTGCCATCGAGCGCGGCGGGGAGCTGTTTTTT	CASAIERGGELFF
TRBV13	.	TRBD1	TRBJ2-3	TGTGCCAGCAGTCGGACGACAGGGCTTAGCACAGATACGCAGTATTTT	CASSRTTGLSTDTQYF
TRBV30	.	.	TRBJ1-2	TGTGCCTGGAGTAAGGTCCGTAACTATGGCTACACCTTC	CAWSKVRNYGYTF
TRBV29-1	.	.	TRBJ2-3	TGCAGCGTTGAGGGAGGGGGATACACAGATACGCAGTATTTT	CSVEGGGYTDTQYF
TRBV5-1	.	TRBD1	TRBJ1-1	TGCGCCAGCAGCGGACCAGGGGGCGAAGCTTTCTTT	CASSGPGGEAFF
TRBV7-2	once	.	TRBJ2-2	TGTGCCAGCAGCTTATTGAACACCGGGGAGCTGTTTTTT	CASSLLNTGELFF
TRBV9	.	.	TRBJ2-3	TGTGCCAGCAGCGAACCCGGGACACTCCAGTATTTT	CASSEPGTLQYF
TRBV5-1	.	.	TRBJ1-3	TGCGCCAGCAGCTTGGAAGGGGGGCCCGGAAACACCATATATTTT	CASSLEGGPGNTIYF
TRBV5-6	.	.	TRBJ2-6	TGTGCCAGCAGCTTGGCCCAGGGAGCGGGGGCCAACGTCCTGACTTTC	CASSLAQGAGANVLTF
TRBV2	.	TRBD1	TRBJ2-2	TGTGCCAGCGGAAGGGACAGTAACACCGGGGAGCTGTTTTTT	CASGRDSNTGELFF
TRBV27	.	.	TRBJ1-4	TGTGCCAGCAGTTTAAGTTTTTGGACTAATGAAAAACTGTTTTTT	CASSLSFWTNEKLFF
TRBV6-5	few	.	TRBJ1-4	TGTGCCAGCAGTAGGACTATCGATGAAAAACTGTTTTTT	CASSRTIDEKLFF